A selection of T cell receptor beta chains follows, all from one sample in a study of cytomegalovirus exposure and HLA in healthy donors. Assay: immunoSEQ multiplex PCR; the TCRdb copy retains only in-frame clones and omits some. The sample lists about 140,000 clones, approximately 88% occurring once. The sequencing sample was made of PBMCs. These receptors originate from a woman in her forties in good health and CMV-seronegative. CDR3s include the opening cysteine and the closing phenylalanine or tryptophan. The order of the fields is clone size, J gene, V gene, D gene, CDR3 DNA, CDR3 protein. The D gene is left open where the match is weak. The size of a clone is reported for some rows only, either as once, few or many, or as a class for expanded clones.

NA,TRBJ1-2,TRBV5-1,NA,TGCGCCAGCAGCTTGGAAGTGGACAGCTATGGCTACACCTTC,CASSLEVDSYGYTF
NA,TRBJ1-1,TRBV6-5,NA,TGTGCCAGCAGTTTGCCCGGGTCGGGTTCTGAAGCTTTCTTT,CASSLPGSGSEAFF
NA,TRBJ2-7,TRBV7-9,TRBD2,TGTGCGAGTTTGGGCGGGAGTACCTACGAGCAGTACTTC,CASLGGSTYEQYF
NA,TRBJ1-4,TRBV5-1,NA,TGCGCCAGCAGCTTGGCGGGACACTCAACTAATGAAAAACTGTTTTTT,CASSLAGHSTNEKLFF
NA,TRBJ1-5,TRBV30,NA,TGTGCCTGGAGCGGGGGGGGAGGCAATCAGCCCCAGCATTTT,CAWSGGGGNQPQHF
NA,TRBJ1-3,TRBV28,TRBD1,TGTGCCAGCAGCCTGGACAGGCTCTCTGGAAACACCATATATTTT,CASSLDRLSGNTIYF
NA,TRBJ1-1,TRBV30,TRBD1,TGTGCCTGGAGTCGACAGGGGGACACTGAAGCTTTCTTT,CAWSRQGDTEAFF
NA,TRBJ2-7,TRBV18,NA,TGTGCCAGCTCACCACGGTCCGAGGGCGAGCAGTACTTC,CASSPRSEGEQYF
NA,TRBJ1-1,TRBV6-1,NA,TGTGCCAGCAGTAGGACAGCTAACACTGAAGCTTTCTTT,CASSRTANTEAFF
NA,TRBJ2-3,TRBV7-9,TRBD2,TGTGCCAGCAGCCCGAGAGGACTAGAGTATACAGATACGCAGTATTTT,CASSPRGLEYTDTQYF
NA,TRBJ1-5,TRBV29-1,TRBD1,TGCAGCGCCACGACAGGGGTGGATCAGCCCCAGCATTTT,CSATTGVDQPQHF
NA,TRBJ2-2,TRBV7-3,NA,TGTGCCAGCAGCGAAGAGGACACCGGGGAGCTGTTTTTT,CASSEEDTGELFF
NA,TRBJ2-1,TRBV27,TRBD2,TGTGCCAGCAAACCGGGACTAGACAATGAGCAGTTCTTC,CASKPGLDNEQFF
NA,TRBJ2-7,TRBV1,NA,TGCACCAGCAGCAACCTAGGACTAGCGGGGATCTACGAGCAGTACTTC,CTSSNLGLAGIYEQYF
NA,TRBJ2-7,TRBV7-6,NA,TGTGCCAGCAGCCCAACAGGGATCGCCTACGAGCAGTACTTC,CASSPTGIAYEQYF
NA,TRBJ1-2,TRBV19,NA,TGTGCCAGTAGTATAGGGACAGACTATGGCTACACCTTC,CASSIGTDYGYTF
once,TRBJ1-4,TRBV7-9,NA,TGTGCCAGCAGCTTAGACCCAGTTAATGAAAAACTGTTTTTT,CASSLDPVNEKLFF
NA,TRBJ2-7,TRBV7-2,TRBD2,TGTGCCAGCAGCCCCAGGACTAGCAGCGGCTACGAGCAGTACTTC,CASSPRTSSGYEQYF
NA,TRBJ2-1,TRBV4-2,NA,TGTGCCAGCAGCCAAGATCGATTAGCTCCATACAATGAGCAGTTCTTC,CASSQDRLAPYNEQFF
NA,TRBJ2-5,TRBV4-2,TRBD2,TGTGCCAGCAGCCAAGGCCCGGGACTAGCGGGAGAGGGAGAGACCCAGTACTTC,CASSQGPGLAGEGETQYF